This TCR beta chain was observed in a study of beta chain features in type 1 diabetes. Study-level points and caveats: Patients with Type 1 diabetes showed moderately but significantly shorter TCRB CDR3s in all four CD4+ subsets. Individuals with type 1 diabetes displayed fewer insertions and more deletions at VDJ junctions.

Turning to this clone: Its specificity is unknown.

Germline CDR1 and CDR2: SGHTA and FQGTGA. Between the trimmed V and J ends, which lost 5 bases and 0 bases, there was a span of 6 bases. This CDR3 comprises 13 residues. The entirety of the isolated RNA underwent reverse transcription, so expressed TCRB transcripts were sequenced. TCRdb's copy holds only in-frame clones and misses some; the assay was immunoSEQ multiplex PCR. Of 100,000 to 150,000 clones in the sample, around 9% are singletons; the top ten hold 0.7% to 0.85%. The TCR was taken from a man under 40 with type 1 diabetes. This chain links TRBV7-3 with TRBJ2-3; D is unresolved. The source material was central memory CD4+ T cells from blood. The DNA for the CDR3 is TGTGCCAGCAGCCGAACTAGCACAGATACGCAGTATTTT. It translates to CASSRTSTDTQYF.